Listed below are T cell receptor beta chains from one sample, sequenced in a study of blood T cell repertoires in COVID-19. Profiled with immunoSEQ multiplex PCR; TCRdb holds only in-frame clones, not every one. The sample lists 130,000 to 150,000 clones, 80% to 90% occurring once. The sequencing sample was made of peripheral blood. The receptors here all came from a man aged 18-30 years with COVID-19, enrolled during active disease. Each CDR3 is given with its conserved first and last residue. D genes are given only for firm matches. Rows give clone size only sometimes, using once, few, many, or a class for an expanded clone.

TRBD1	TRBJ1-1	TRBV9	few	15	CASSVDGTGATEAFF	TGTGCCAGCAGCGTAGATGGGACAGGGGCCACTGAAGCTTTCTTT
TRBD2	TRBJ2-1	TRBV3-1/TRBV3-2	.	13	CASSRGLAVSLFF	TGTGCCAGCAGCCGCGGACTAGCGGTTAGTCTGTTCTTC
.	TRBJ2-7	TRBV5-1	.	15	CASSPRGAPGSLLYF	TGCGCCAGCAGCCCCCGGGGTGCCCCAGGCTCCTTGCTTTACTTC
.	TRBJ1-3	TRBV5-1	.	16	CASSLDHGNSGNTIYF	TGCGCCAGCAGCTTGGATCATGGCAACTCTGGAAACACCATATATTTT
.	TRBJ2-7	TRBV4-3	.	14	CASSQVGGSYEQYF	TGCGCCAGCAGCCAAGTAGGGGGCTCCTACGAGCAGTACTTC
.	TRBJ1-5	TRBV6-2/TRBV6-3	.	12	CASSSYGQPQHF	TGTGCCAGCAGTTCATACGGGCAGCCCCAGCATTTT
.	TRBJ2-7	TRBV7-2	.	15	CASSLNDYRSYEQYF	TGTGCCAGCAGCTTAAACGACTACCGCTCCTACGAGCAGTACTTC
TRBD2	TRBJ2-7	TRBV19	.	15	CASKAGLAGSYEQYF	TGTGCCAGTAAGGCTGGACTAGCGGGATCCTACGAGCAGTACTTC
.	TRBJ2-7	TRBV4-2	.	16	CASSQAPEVSSYEQYF	TGTGCCAGCAGCCAAGCCCCCGAGGTTTCCTCCTACGAGCAGTACTTC
TRBD2	TRBJ2-1	TRBV7-6	.	15	CASGLGAGGWNEQFF	TGTGCCAGCGGGCTCGGGGCGGGAGGGTGGAATGAGCAGTTCTTC
.	TRBJ1-2	TRBV6-5	.	13	CASSYSMGGGYTF	TGTGCCAGCAGTTACTCGATGGGGGGAGGCTACACCTTC
.	TRBJ2-7	TRBV6-5	once	12	CASRSTAHEQYF	TGTGCCAGCCGCTCGACAGCCCACGAGCAGTACTTC
.	TRBJ1-6	TRBV6-5	.	15	CASSPRGPFGSPLHF	TGTGCCAGCAGCCCCCGCGGGCCATTTGGCTCACCCCTCCACTTT
TRBD2	TRBJ2-7	TRBV27	.	15	CASSKNSGIGYEQYF	TGTGCCAGCAGTAAAAATAGCGGGATAGGCTACGAGCAGTACTTC
TRBD2	TRBJ2-3	TRBV7-2	.	18	CASSLVSGGRMQADTQYF	TGTGCCAGCAGCTTAGTTTCAGGCGGGAGGATGCAAGCAGATACGCAGTATTTT
.	TRBJ2-7	TRBV21-1	.	17	CASSKASGIQGSYEQYF	TGTGCCAGCAGCAAAGCGTCGGGTATCCAGGGCAGCTACGAGCAGTACTTC
.	TRBJ2-7	TRBV20-1	.	10	CSALEGEQYF	TGCAGTGCTCTAGAGGGCGAGCAGTACTTC
.	TRBJ2-5	TRBV6-2/TRBV6-3	.	15	CASSPISRLVETQYF	TGTGCCAGCAGCCCAATTTCCCGACTAGTAGAGACCCAGTACTTC
.	TRBJ1-3	TRBV9	.	14	CASSFPGREDTIYF	TGTGCCAGCAGCTTCCCGGGCAGGGAAGACACCATATATTTT
TRBD1	TRBJ1-2	TRBV28	.	14	CASNGQGSGDGYTF	TGTGCCAGCAACGGACAGGGGAGTGGAGATGGCTACACCTTC
TRBD1	TRBJ1-2	TRBV30	.	17	CAWSANTGTGLIYGYTF	TGTGCCTGGAGTGCAAACACCGGGACAGGGCTTATTTATGGCTACACCTTC
TRBD1	TRBJ2-7	TRBV15	.	16	CATSRGTGQGFNEQYF	TGTGCCACCAGCAGAGGAACAGGACAGGGCTTCAACGAGCAGTACTTC
.	TRBJ2-1	TRBV19	.	12	CASTTTGNEQFF	TGTGCCAGTACGACTACGGGAAATGAGCAGTTCTTC
TRBD1	TRBJ1-2	TRBV14	.	14	CASSQVRQGDGYTF	TGTGCCAGCAGCCAAGTTCGACAGGGGGATGGCTACACCTTC
TRBD2	TRBJ2-7	TRBV5-5	.	15	CASSTGTSEFYEQYF	TGTGCCAGCAGCACTGGGACTAGCGAATTCTACGAGCAGTACTTC
.	TRBJ1-1	TRBV27	.	14	CASSLFSGNTEAFF	TGTGCCAGCAGTTTATTTTCGGGGAACACTGAAGCTTTCTTT
.	TRBJ1-1	TRBV7-8	.	15	CASSRVGSRGTEAFF	TGTGCCAGCAGCCGAGTAGGGAGTAGGGGGACTGAAGCTTTCTTT
.	TRBJ2-3	TRBV28	.	11	CASTSSDTQYF	TGTGCCAGCACAAGCTCGGATACGCAGTATTTT
.	TRBJ2-1	TRBV9	.	14	CASSFSQGYNEQFF	TGTGCCAGCAGTTTTAGCCAGGGCTACAATGAGCAGTTCTTC
TRBD2	TRBJ2-2	TRBV7-9	.	15	CASSFDSGTTGELFF	TGTGCCAGCAGCTTTGATAGCGGGACCACCGGGGAGCTGTTTTTT
TRBD1	TRBJ2-5	TRBV7-6	.	16	CASSLGGGQGEETQYF	TGTGCCAGCAGCTTAGGTGGGGGACAGGGTGAAGAGACCCAGTACTTC
TRBD2	TRBJ2-7	TRBV5-1	.	17	CASSLASGLAGIYEQYF	TGCGCCAGCAGCCTCGCCTCAGGACTAGCGGGAATATACGAGCAGTACTTC
.	TRBJ2-3	TRBV4-3	once	14	CASSQVLAADTQYF	TGCGCCAGCAGCCAAGTTCTGGCGGCAGATACGCAGTATTTT
.	TRBJ2-3	TRBV4-3	.	14	CASSQDRGPDTQYF	TGCGCCAGCAGCCAAGATCGCGGGCCAGATACGCAGTATTTT
.	TRBJ2-7	TRBV7-2	once	14	CASSFDRGSYEQYF	TGTGCCAGCAGCTTTGACAGAGGCTCCTACGAGCAGTACTTC
.	TRBJ2-5	TRBV4-3	.	16	CASSQLTRENSKTQYF	TGCGCCAGCAGCCAACTTACTAGGGAGAATTCAAAGACCCAGTACTTC
TRBD1	TRBJ1-1	TRBV10-3	once	19	CAISESGLRDRGENTEAFF	TGTGCCATCAGTGAGTCGGGGCTCCGGGACAGGGGGGAGAACACTGAAGCTTTCTTT